A selection of T cell receptor beta chains follows, all from one sample in a study of CD8 T cells in ankylosing spondylitis. TCRdb re-analysed the 5' RACE reads in MiXCR, keeping a single row per CDR3 protein. Among over 150,000 distinct CDR3 sequences, 9.5% to 15% were seen once, and the ten largest hold approximately 15%. Material: blood, either unsorted or a sorted T cell fraction (not recorded which). These receptors were collected from a male donor with ankylosing spondylitis or in good health (not recorded which). CDR3s leave out the opening cysteine and the closing phenylalanine or tryptophan.

TRBJ2-3 | TRBV12-3/TRBV12-4 | ASSSGTGGRGTDTQY
TRBJ2-5 | TRBV6-5 | ASSWGLATDQETQY
TRBJ2-1 | TRBV20-1 | SARPSGRAYNEQF
TRBJ2-3 | TRBV9 | ASSPSRSGGNSDTQY
TRBJ1-1 | TRBV7-2 | ASSLGPTEAF
TRBJ2-7 | TRBV7-9 | ASSDGGTYEQY
TRBJ1-1 | TRBV2 | ASGSGDSTEAF
TRBJ1-5 | TRBV20-1 | SAKDSSQGAQH
TRBJ2-1 | TRBV3-1 | ATSQLSGPPSSYNEQF
TRBJ2-5 | TRBV4-1 | ASSSPADSPQETQY
TRBJ2-7 | TRBV21-1 | ASSRGSGRAVYEQY
TRBJ2-1 | TRBV9 | ASSVGPAETGYEQF
TRBJ2-3 | TRBV3-1 | ASSQTSGGYTDTQY
TRBJ2-1 | TRBV6-1 | AGPASGRPNEQF
TRBJ2-2 | TRBV20-1 | SARDGGSSNTGELF
TRBJ2-5 | TRBV6-1 | ASCPWGQETQY
TRBJ2-1 | TRBV20-1 | SAPDVSYNEQF
TRBJ1-2 | TRBV19 | ASSISGANYGYT
TRBJ2-1 | TRBV4-1 | ASSQDSISGGGSYNEQF
TRBJ2-7 | TRBV10-3 | AISGTDSLYEQY
TRBJ1-1 | TRBV19 | ASSLRATSYTEAF
TRBJ1-1 | TRBV4-1 | ASSQDLRTAVTEAF
TRBJ2-3 | TRBV3-1 | ASSSPRVAGGTDTQY
TRBJ2-1 | TRBV19 | ASSIARESYNEQF
TRBJ2-1 | TRBV28 | ASSPPRSYNEQF
TRBJ2-1 | TRBV11-2 | ASSLDFSGDEQF
TRBJ1-5 | TRBV5-6 | ASSSHFRADNQPQH
TRBJ2-1 | TRBV7-8 | ASSSGQGLHNEQF
TRBJ2-5 | TRBV10-3 | ATLGGVQETQY
TRBJ2-3 | TRBV4-1 | ASSQPRIAFTSTDTQY
TRBJ1-5 | TRBV6-1 | ASSEEPGQGSNQPQH
TRBJ2-3 | TRBV13 | ASSFPSVDAQY
TRBJ1-1 | TRBV27 | ASSPRRVLRDEAF
TRBJ2-2 | TRBV28 | ASSPLGQAPNTGELF
TRBJ2-1 | TRBV5-6 | ASRGALMDQF
TRBJ2-2 | TRBV4-1 | ASSRGGAGGNTGELF